The 24 T cell receptor beta chains below come from one sample, sequenced in a study of T cells in Graves' hyperthyroidism and ophthalmopathy. TCR beta CDR3 sequences were amplified from RNA transcripts. When the TCR CDR3 underwent first-round RT-PCR, the HTBI primer set was used. MiXCR, run by TCRdb on the multiplex PCR reads, gives a single entry per CDR3 protein. In the table there are roughly 290,000 distinct CDR3 sequences, approximately 15% of which are singletons. Sample: blood. The receptors derive from a woman aged 55-75 years with Graves' ophthalmopathy.

This clonotype was observed many times. This rearrangement joins TRBV6-1 to TRBJ1-6; D ambiguous. Germline V lookup: CDR1 MNHNS, CDR2 SASEGT. V was pared by 6 bases and J by 6 bases, with 6 bases between. The CDR3 sequence is 12 residues long. CDR3 sequence reads: CASRTRNSPLHF. CDR3 bases: TGTGCCAGCAGAACTCGTAATTCACCCCTCCACTTT.

This clonotype was detected ten times or more. V is TRBV28 and J is TRBJ2-7; 10 nucleotides align to TRBD2. V shed 5 bases and J 3 bases; nucleotides not matched to a gene: 4. The CDR3 has 14 amino acids. CDR1 and CDR2 (germline): MDHEN, SYDVKM. CDR3 sequence: CASSASGRNYEQYF. Written as DNA, the CDR3 is TGTGCCAGCAGTGCTAGCGGGAGAAACTACGAGCAGTACTTC.

This clonotype was seen only once. This may be a read error, as it is one base from a much larger clone. V usage is TRBV29-1 and J usage is TRBJ1-5; the D is unclear. CDR3 length: 13 amino acids. The germline V gene encodes CDR1 SQVTM and CDR2 ANQGSEA. V gave up 4 bases and J gave up 2 bases, with 9 bases separating them. The CDR3 loop is CSVVGRGNQPQHF. The CDR3 DNA follows: TGCAGCGTTGTCGGACGGGGCAATCAGCCCCAGCATTTT.

The V gene is TRBV6-2 or TRBV6-3, the J gene TRBJ2-7; 9 bases line up with TRBD2. The CDR3 loop spans 18 amino acids. Germline loops: CDR1 MNHEY, CDR2 SVGEGT. Trimming removed 6 bases from V and 2 bases from J; junction bases left unmatched: 17. The CDR3 DNA reads as TGTGCCAGCAGAAGATTCCCGGTTTTGGCGGGAGGGCCCTACGAGCAGTACTTC. This translates into CASRRFPVLAGGPYEQYF.

The chain uses TRBV6-1 and TRBJ1-2; D remains unclear. Germline loops: CDR1 MNHNS, CDR2 SASEGT. Trimming removed 6 bases at V and 5 bases at J, with 16 bases between. CDR3 length equals 14 residues. The CDR3 here is CASSGRAARYGYTF. In nucleotides, the CDR3 is TGTGCCAGCAGCGGCCGGGCGGCGAGGTATGGCTACACCTTC.

This clonotype was detected only a few times. J is TRBJ1-1 and V is TRBV25-1; no firm D call. Between the trimmed V and J ends, which lost 3 bases and 6 bases, there was a span of 14 bases. Germline V gene sequence: CDR1 MGHDK, CDR2 SYGVNS. The CDR3 sequence is 14 residues long. CDR3 protein: CASSDASELAEAFF. The CDR3 DNA reads TGTGCCAGCAGTGACGCCTCGGAGTTAGCTGAAGCTTTCTTT.

V usage is TRBV28 and J usage is TRBJ2-7, with D unresolved. The V and J ends lost 8 bases and 4 bases respectively, with 21 bases between them. This CDR3 is 15 amino acids long. CDR1 is MDHEN and CDR2 is SYDVKM in the germline V gene. This CDR3 is CASSIPAVGRYEQYF. As DNA, the CDR3 is TGTGCCAGCTCAATCCCCGCTGTGGGCAGGTACGAGCAGTACTTC.

This clonotype appeared many times. J is TRBJ1-3 and V is TRBV29-1; possible D gene TRBD1, 6 bases. CDR3 length equals 13 residues. Germline V CDR1 and CDR2: SQVTM, ANQGSEA. Trimming took 7 bases from V and 2 from J, leaving 12 bases between them. CDR3 sequence (DNA): TGCAGCGCCACCGGGGGGCCTGGAAACACCATATATTTT. It specifies CSATGGPGNTIYF.

The rearrangement uses TRBV5-1 and TRBJ2-7; 7 bases align to TRBD1. Germline assignment: CDR1 SGHRS and CDR2 YFSETQ. The ends lost 4 bases at V and 2 bases at J; junction bases unmatched: 3. This CDR3 has 13 amino acids. The CDR3 loop reads CASSTTGPYEQYF. As DNA, the CDR3 is TGCGCCAGCAGCACGACAGGGCCCTACGAGCAGTACTTC.

The chain has TRBV20-1 and TRBJ2-2; the D gene is possibly TRBD2 (6 bases). The CDR3 runs 14 residues. Germline V lookup: CDR1 DFQATT, CDR2 SNEGSKA (reference sequence). Trimming cost V 0 bases and J 5 bases, with 10 bases left between them. CDR3 protein: CSARDPGRTGELFF. The CDR3, as DNA: TGCAGTGCTAGAGATCCCGGGAGAACCGGGGAGCTGTTTTTT.

This clonotype was recorded at least ten times. V gene TRBV20-1 combines with J gene TRBJ2-7; D unresolved. From germline, CDR1 is DFQATT and CDR2 SNEGSKA (reference sequence). CDR3 size: 18 residues. The V end was cut by 1 base, the J end by 4 bases, with 26 bases between. The CDR3 protein is CSARVLMSDTDPRYEQYF. DNA for the CDR3: TGCAGTGCTAGAGTCCTCATGTCAGACACCGATCCCAGATACGAGCAGTACTTC.

This clonotype was recorded many times. The gene calls are TRBV7-2 and TRBJ1-3; D not certain. The CDR3 has 14 amino acids. The V end lost 3 bases, the J end lost 4 bases, and 10 bases lay between the germline ends. In germline, CDR1 is SGHTA, CDR2 FQGNSA. The CDR3 nucleotides read TGTGCCAGCAGCTTTAGGACGGGCGGAAACACCATATATTTT. Its translation is CASSFRTGGNTIYF.

This clonotype was counted ten times or more. This chain joins TRBV5-1 and TRBJ1-1; no clear D gene. V was cut by 6 bases and J by 2 bases, with 14 bases left in between. Germline-derived CDR1 and CDR2 are SGHRS and YFSETQ. The CDR3 loop spans 14 amino acids. The CDR3 DNA reads TGCGCCAGCAAAAGAACGGGGTTCAACACTGAAGCTTTCTTT. Translated, it gives CASKRTGFNTEAFF.

This clonotype was detected a few times. This rearrangement joins TRBV12-3 or TRBV12-4 to TRBJ1-5; TRBD1 aligns across 8 bases. The CDR3 runs 17 residues. V was pared by 3 bases and J by 0 bases, with 7 bases of the junction left unmatched. The CDR3 coding sequence is TGTGCCAGCAGTTTCGGTCGGACAGGGATTAGCAATCAGCCCCAGCATTTT. It codes for CASSFGRTGISNQPQHF.

This clonotype was found a few times. V is TRBV4-3 and J is TRBJ1-5; tentative D call: TRBD1 (5 bases). Per the germline V gene, CDR1 is LGHNA and CDR2 is YSLEER. V lost 0 bases, J lost 9 bases, and 9 bases lay in between. The CDR3 consists of 13 residues. CDR3 nucleotide sequence: TGCGCCAGCAGCCAAGATAGGGGCGGGCCCCAGCATTTT. Translated: CASSQDRGGPQHF.

The rearrangement uses TRBV6-1 and TRBJ1-6; D not certain. Germline V gives CDR1 MNHNS, CDR2 SASEGT. Trimming took 11 bases from V and 5 from J, leaving 13 bases between them. This CDR3 comprises 13 residues. The CDR3 loop is CAGRRGNNSPLHF. The CDR3 DNA sequence: TGTGCCGGCCGCCGGGGTAATAATTCACCCCTCCACTTT.

This clonotype has ten or more counts. The CDR3 spells CSAPGRNLGYTF. The CDR3 DNA sequence: TGCAGTGCTCCAGGGAGAAATTTAGGCTACACCTTC. The chain carries TRBV20-1 and TRBJ1-2; TRBD1 might be the D (5 bases). The V gene's germline CDR1 is DFQATT and CDR2 SNEGSKA (reference sequence). The length of the CDR3 is 12 residues. Trimming stripped 5 bases from V and 8 bases from J, with 15 bases between.

This chain connects TRBV19 to TRBJ2-7; D may be TRBD1 or TRBD2 (5 bases each). This CDR3 has 15 residues. Germline CDR1 and CDR2: LNHDA and SQIVND (reference sequence). V was clipped by 4 bases and J by 0 bases, with 13 bases between them. The CDR3 DNA follows: TGTGCCAGTAGTACCCGGGCAGGGAGCTCCTACGAGCAGTACTTC. Its protein product is CASSTRAGSSYEQYF.

This clonotype has ten or more counts. V is TRBV27 and J is TRBJ2-4; TRBD2 matches 7 bases. CDR3 length: 16 residues. The V and J ends lost 7 bases and 1 base, in that order; junction bases with no gene match: 10. Germline V gene lookup returns CDR1 MNHEY and CDR2 SMNVEV (reference sequence). The CDR3 DNA follows: TGTGCCAGCACTAGTTTGGGGGGGGGGGCCAAAAACATTCAGTACTTC. The encoded protein is CASTSLGGGAKNIQYF.

This chain connects TRBV27 to TRBJ2-5; possibly TRBD2 for D (5 bases). The CDR3 has 13 amino acids. Between the trimmed V and J ends, which lost 8 bases and 0 bases, there was a span of 10 bases. Per germline, CDR1 MNHEY and CDR2 SMNVEV (reference sequence). CDR3 region: CASASGNQETQYF. CDR3 nucleotide sequence: TGTGCCAGCGCCTCCGGGAACCAAGAGACCCAGTACTTC.

At least ten counts were recorded for this clonotype. J is TRBJ2-1 and V is TRBV6-1; D is tentatively TRBD1 or TRBD2 (5 bases each). V lost 7 bases, J lost 4 bases, and 11 bases lay in between. The V gene's germline CDR1 is MNHNS and CDR2 SASEGT. There are 13 residues in the CDR3. DNA for the CDR3: TGTGCCAGCATGTCGGGACGATACAATGAGCAGTTCTTC. It translates to CASMSGRYNEQFF.

This clonotype was seen at least ten times. The chain is built from TRBV20-1 and TRBJ2-1; D not certain. This CDR3 region has 13 residues. The V end lost 3 bases, the J end lost 3 bases, and 9 bases lay between the germline ends. In germline, CDR1 is DFQATT, CDR2 SNEGSKA (reference sequence). CDR3 nucleotides: TGCAGTGCTAGCCCTTTCTACTACAATGAGCAGTTCTTC. This encodes CSASPFYYNEQFF.

This clonotype was seen repeatedly, ten times or more. The chain joins TRBV6-1 to TRBJ1-5; D unclear. V lost 8 bases and J 2 bases, leaving 13 bases between the germline ends. The CDR3 totals 14 residues. Per germline, CDR1 MNHNS and CDR2 SASEGT. CDR3 residues: CASGRGTGNQPQHF. In nucleotides, the CDR3 is TGTGCCAGCGGGCGGGGTACGGGCAATCAGCCCCAGCATTTT.

This clonotype was counted at least ten times. The chain links TRBV5-1 to TRBJ1-1, with unresolved D. The length of the CDR3 is 13 residues. Trimming removed 4 bases at V and 1 base at J, with 8 bases between. CDR1 is SGHRS and CDR2 is YFSETQ in the germline V gene. CDR3 nucleotide sequence: TGCGCCAGCAGCGCCCAGGAGAACACTGAAGCTTTCTTT. Protein product: CASSAQENTEAFF.